This T cell receptor (beta chain) appears in the sequencing data of a study of molecular identifiers for immune sequencing clone quantification. TCRdb ran MiXCR on the PCR reads and lists one entry per CDR3 protein. The repertoire holds about 630,000 distinct CDR3 sequences, roughly 23% seen once, with around 0.78% in the top ten. The CDR3 runs to 12 residues. Germline CDR1 is SGHVS and CDR2 is FNYEAQ. V lost 0 bases and J lost 2, with 0 bases in between. This clonotype was recorded at least ten times. The chain has TRBV7-6 and TRBJ2-3; D is unresolved. The TCR originated in a human donor in good health. Some libraries in this study had Jurkat cell RNA spiked in. Sample: naive CD8+ T cells from blood, with Jurkat cell RNA spiked in. Subset denoted: FACS-sorted CD8+CD4-CCR7+CD45RA+ naive T cells. In DNA, the CDR3 is TGTGCCAGCAGCTTAGCCACAGATACGCAGTATTTT. Translation: CASSLATDTQYF.